Listed below are T cell receptor beta chains from one sample, sequenced in a study of blood T cells in healthy people across ages. One entry per CDR3 protein results from TCRdb running MiXCR on the 5' RACE reads. The table lists hundreds of thousands of distinct CDR3 sequences, just over 55% of them singletons. Sequencing was carried out using blood. These TCRs come from a man aged 40-50 years in good health. The CDR3 runs from the conserved cysteine through the conserved F or W. A D gene is named only where the DNA matches it firmly. Rows may omit the clone size; those that give it use once, few, many or a size class.

D gene	clone size	V gene	J gene	CDR3 DNA	CDR3 protein
TRBD1	NA	TRBV6-2/TRBV6-3	TRBJ2-7	TGTGCCAGCAACCCACGAGGGACAATACAGGGGGCTGACGAGCAGTACTTC	CASNPRGTIQGADEQYF
TRBD1	few	TRBV10-3	TRBJ1-2	TGTGCCATCAACCCAACAGGGGTGGACTATGGCTACACCTTC	CAINPTGVDYGYTF
NA	NA	TRBV6-5	TRBJ2-3	TGTGCCAGCAGCGACTTAGCAGATACGCAGTATTTT	CASSDLADTQYF
TRBD1	NA	TRBV29-1	TRBJ2-6	TGCAGCGCCCAGGACAGGGTAACTGGGGCCAACGTCCTGACTTTC	CSAQDRVTGANVLTF
NA	few	TRBV27	TRBJ2-3	TGTGCCAGCAGTCCCCGTCTCTCGGGTACGCAGTATTTT	CASSPRLSGTQYF
TRBD2	few	TRBV9	TRBJ2-7	TGTGCCAGCAGCATTAAAGCCGGGACTAGCGTACTCGAGCAGTACTTC	CASSIKAGTSVLEQYF
NA	few	TRBV20-1	TRBJ1-4	TGCAGTGCCCCCCCAGAAACGGGATCTAATGAAAAACTGTTTTTT	CSAPPETGSNEKLFF
NA	NA	TRBV11-2	TRBJ2-3	TGTGCCAGCAGCATCGGGGGCAGAGGCACAGATACGCAGTATTTT	CASSIGGRGTDTQYF
TRBD2	NA	TRBV4-1	TRBJ2-3	TGCGCCAGCAGCCTCCAGCGGGGGTACACAGATACGCAGTATTTT	CASSLQRGYTDTQYF
NA	few	TRBV7-2	TRBJ2-5	TGTGCCAGCAGCCCACGGGCTCAAGAGACCCAGTACTTC	CASSPRAQETQYF
TRBD1	NA	TRBV6-6	TRBJ2-2	TGTGCCAGCATGACAGGGGACACCGGGGAGCTGTTTTTT	CASMTGDTGELFF
TRBD1	NA	TRBV29-1	TRBJ1-1	TGCAGCCCCCGACAGGGGGGGGTTGTTGGACCTGAAGCTTTCTTT	CSPRQGGVVGPEAFF
NA	NA	TRBV7-2	TRBJ2-7	TGTGCCAGCAGTAGAGGGAGTAGCGGAGTCTACGAGCAGTACTTC	CASSRGSSGVYEQYF
TRBD2	NA	TRBV20-1	TRBJ2-5	TGCAGTGCTAGAGATTTGTCAGCCGGCGGGGGGTGGGAGACCCAGTACTTC	CSARDLSAGGGWETQYF
NA	NA	TRBV10-3	TRBJ1-2	TGTGCCATCAGTGAGTCGGAAGGGCACTATGGCTACACCTTC	CAISESEGHYGYTF
NA	NA	TRBV28	TRBJ2-5	TGTGCCAGCAGTCCCCAGATTCCAGGCAAGCAGTACTTC	CASSPQIPGKQYF
TRBD2	NA	TRBV4-3	TRBJ2-1	TGCGCCAGCAGCCGACCACCAGCGGGAGGGCCAAATGAGCAGTTCTTC	CASSRPPAGGPNEQFF
NA	NA	TRBV9	TRBJ2-3	TGTGCCAGCAGCTTCCTTGCAGGGCAGACAGATACGCAGTATTTT	CASSFLAGQTDTQYF
TRBD1	few	TRBV5-1	TRBJ2-7	TGCGCCAGCAAGGCCGGGACAGCTGGGGACGAGCAGTACTTC	CASKAGTAGDEQYF
NA	few	TRBV7-3	TRBJ2-1	TGTGCCAGCAGCTCGATAGGATCTTCCTACAATGAGCAGTTCTTC	CASSSIGSSYNEQFF
TRBD2	NA	TRBV24-1	TRBJ2-3	TGTGCCACCAGTAGCCCCGGGACTAGCGACAATACGCAGTATTTT	CATSSPGTSDNTQYF
NA	NA	TRBV6-5	TRBJ2-1	TGTGCCAGCAGTTACGATCCGTACAGCGAGCAGTTCTTC	CASSYDPYSEQFF
NA	NA	TRBV11-1	TRBJ2-7	TGTGCCAGCAGCCAACCGGAGGGTCTGGATGAGCAGTACTTC	CASSQPEGLDEQYF
NA	NA	TRBV2	TRBJ2-4	TGTGCCAGCAGGGTCGGTAAAGGGACGGGAAACATTCAGTACTTC	CASRVGKGTGNIQYF
TRBD2	few	TRBV7-6	TRBJ2-7	TGTGCCAGCAGCTTAGCATTAGCGGGAGAGTACGAGCAGTACTTC	CASSLALAGEYEQYF
TRBD1	once	TRBV28	TRBJ1-5	TGTGCCAGCAGTACCCTCCGACAGGGAGGACAGCCCCAGCATTTT	CASSTLRQGGQPQHF
NA	NA	TRBV7-9	TRBJ2-1	TGTGCCAGCAGCTACCGGGCCCTCAATGAGCAGTTCTTC	CASSYRALNEQFF
TRBD2	NA	TRBV7-6	TRBJ2-5	TGTGCCAGCAGCTTAGTTGGGACTAGCGAACAAGAGACCCAGTACTTC	CASSLVGTSEQETQYF
NA	NA	TRBV6-1	TRBJ1-4	TGTGCCAGCAGTCGGCATAGAGAACGCGGGACTGTTGAAAAACTGTTTTTT	CASSRHRERGTVEKLFF
NA	few	TRBV20-1	TRBJ1-5	TGCAGTGCTAGAGTGGAAGGAGGTGACAATCAGCCCCAGCATTTT	CSARVEGGDNQPQHF
NA	once	TRBV2	TRBJ2-6	TGTGCCAGCAGTGAGTGGTCCGGGGCCAACGTCCTGACTTTC	CASSEWSGANVLTF
NA	few	TRBV2	TRBJ2-5	TGTGCCAGCAGTTTCCCCGATCAAGAGACCCAGTACTTC	CASSFPDQETQYF
TRBD1	once	TRBV6-4	TRBJ2-2	TGTGCCAGGCAGACAGGGGCCAACACCGGGGAGCTGTTTTTT	CARQTGANTGELFF
NA	few	TRBV27	TRBJ2-7	TGTGCCAGCAGTTTAGAGGGACGGACCTACGAGCAGTACTTC	CASSLEGRTYEQYF
NA	NA	TRBV14	TRBJ2-7	TGTGCCAGCAGCCAAAGTCGCGGGAGACAGGACTTCTCCTACGAGCAGTACTTC	CASSQSRGRQDFSYEQYF
TRBD2	NA	TRBV7-9	TRBJ2-1	TGTGCCAGCAGCCTACCTCTTAGTCCGGGGGGGAACGATGAGCAGTTCTTC	CASSLPLSPGGNDEQFF
NA	few	TRBV15	TRBJ2-4	TGTGCCACCAGCAGAGACCCCCACGCAGGGGATCGGTACTTC	CATSRDPHAGDRYF
NA	NA	TRBV27	TRBJ1-1	TGTGCCAGCAGTTTAAGTAGAGGGGAGACTGAAGCTTTCTTT	CASSLSRGETEAFF
NA	NA	TRBV29-1	TRBJ2-3	TGCAGCGTCGAGACTAGTAGCGCAGATACGCAGTATTTT	CSVETSSADTQYF
TRBD2	NA	TRBV25-1	TRBJ2-6	TGTGCCAGCAGTGAAACCGGGACTATCTCTGGGGCCAACGTCCTGACTTTC	CASSETGTISGANVLTF
NA	NA	TRBV5-1	TRBJ2-3	TGCGCCAGCAGCTTGGAGCCTCTGAGGGATACGCAGTATTTT	CASSLEPLRDTQYF
NA	few	TRBV20-1	TRBJ2-3	TGCAGTCCAAATACAGGGATAAGCACAGATACGCAGTATTTT	CSPNTGISTDTQYF
NA	NA	TRBV5-1	TRBJ2-6	TGCGCCAGCAGCGAGGACAACTCTGGGGCCAACGTCCTGACTTTC	CASSEDNSGANVLTF
NA	NA	TRBV7-6	TRBJ1-3	TGTGCCAGCAGCTTAAACTCCCCCAGCTCTGGAAACACCATATATTTT	CASSLNSPSSGNTIYF
NA	few	TRBV11-3	TRBJ1-6	TGTGCCAGCAGCCCGACCGGTGGAAACAATTCACCCCTCCACTTT	CASSPTGGNNSPLHF
TRBD1	once	TRBV12-3/TRBV12-4	TRBJ2-3	TGTGCCAGCAGTCCACTCGGGACAGGGGCGACAGATACGCAGTATTTT	CASSPLGTGATDTQYF
NA	NA	TRBV24-1	TRBJ2-7	TGTGCCACCAGTTGGGATTCTGGAAGGAATGAGCAGTACTTC	CATSWDSGRNEQYF
TRBD1	NA	TRBV6-5	TRBJ2-5	TGTGCCAGCAGTTACACCGGGACAGGGGTTTGGGGCAGTCAAGAGACCCAGTACTTC	CASSYTGTGVWGSQETQYF
NA	once	TRBV20-1	TRBJ2-7	TGCAGTGCTCTGGGGGGGGCAGGAGGTTCCGAGCAGTACTTC	CSALGGAGGSEQYF
TRBD1	NA	TRBV5-5	TRBJ2-7	TGTGCCAGCAGCCCATGGTCCGGGACAGGGGACTACGAGCAGTACTTC	CASSPWSGTGDYEQYF
NA	NA	TRBV29-1	TRBJ2-3	TGCAGCGTTGTGGGTGGGGGTTGGTCCACAGATACGCAGTATTTT	CSVVGGGWSTDTQYF
TRBD2	NA	TRBV4-1	TRBJ2-1	TGCGCCAGCAGCCAAGTGGGGGGGGTGCCCTCCTACAATGAGCAGTTCTTC	CASSQVGGVPSYNEQFF